The clone carrying this T cell receptor (beta chain) appeared a few times. What it recognizes is unknown. This specimen belongs to a study of T cells after yellow fever vaccination. Findings and caveats of the study: Overall, a small share of clonotypes was seen in both CD4 and CD8 compartments.

From germline, CDR1 is SGHVS and CDR2 FNYEAQ. The CDR3 has 13 residues. Trimming shortened V by 3 bases and J by 7 bases, and 12 bases separated the two germline ends. Making TCR cDNA involved 5'RACE template switching, which added UMIs and a universal primer site. Via MiXCR, TCRdb re-called the 5' RACE reads, giving one row per CDR3 protein. The table includes over 200,000 distinct CDR3 sequences, 5.5% to 8.5% detected once. Here the sequenced sample was CD4+ T cells sorted from PBMCs, taken on the day of the yellow fever booster vaccination. This sequence originates from a man aged 30 to 39 who received the YFV17D yellow fever vaccine. The rearrangement joins TRBV7-6 to TRBJ2-5; D possibly corresponds to TRBD2 (6 bases). The CDR3 sequence: CASSLDLEGTQYF. CDR3 nucleotides: TGTGCCAGCAGCTTGGATCTGGAGGGGACCCAGTACTTC.